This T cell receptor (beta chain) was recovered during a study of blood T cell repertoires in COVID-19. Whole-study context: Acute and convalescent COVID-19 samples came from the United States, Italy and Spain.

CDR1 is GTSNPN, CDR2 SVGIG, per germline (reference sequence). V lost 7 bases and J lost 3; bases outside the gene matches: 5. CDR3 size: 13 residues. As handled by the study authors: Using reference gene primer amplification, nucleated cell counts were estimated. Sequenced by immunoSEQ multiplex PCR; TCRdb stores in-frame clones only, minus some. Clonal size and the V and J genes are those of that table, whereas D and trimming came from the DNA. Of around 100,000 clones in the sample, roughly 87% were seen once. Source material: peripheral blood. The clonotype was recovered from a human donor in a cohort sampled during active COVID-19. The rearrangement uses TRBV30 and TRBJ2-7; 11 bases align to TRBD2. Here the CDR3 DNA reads TGTGCCTTGACTAGCGGGGCCTTCTACGAGCAGTACTTC. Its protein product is CALTSGAFYEQYF.